This T cell receptor beta chain appears in the sequencing data of a study of T cells in Graves' hyperthyroidism and ophthalmopathy. The table lists this clonotype with many counts. TCR beta CDR3 region amplification was performed from RNA transcripts. Using the HTBI primer set, a first-round RT-PCR was run on the TCR CDR3. One entry per CDR3 protein results from TCRdb running MiXCR on the multiplex PCR reads. The sample holds 300,000 to 400,000 distinct CDR3 sequences, about 15% seen once. Fresh peripheral blood, around 9.2 ml of it, supplied the PBMCs. CDR3 length: 19 amino acids. V was pared by 0 bases and J by 5 bases, with 22 bases between. Germline CDR1 reads SEHNR; CDR2 reads FQNEAQ (reference sequence).

The sequence was obtained from a woman between 25 and 40 years old with Graves' ophthalmopathy. V gene TRBV7-9 combines with J gene TRBJ2-2; weak D call: TRBD1 (6 bases). The sample comprised blood. The CDR3 sequence is CASSLARTATTLFTGELFF. CDR3 bases: TGTGCCAGCAGCTTAGCGCGGACAGCAACCACTCTTTTTACCGGGGAGCTGTTTTTT.